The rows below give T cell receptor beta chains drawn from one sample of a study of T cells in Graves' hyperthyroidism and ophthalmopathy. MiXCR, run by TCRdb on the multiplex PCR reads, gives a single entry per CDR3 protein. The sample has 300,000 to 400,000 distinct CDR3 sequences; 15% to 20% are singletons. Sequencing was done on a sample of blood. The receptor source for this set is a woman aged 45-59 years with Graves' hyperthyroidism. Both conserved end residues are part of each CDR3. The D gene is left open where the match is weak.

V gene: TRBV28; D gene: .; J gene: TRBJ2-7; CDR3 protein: CASSLPGADEQYF
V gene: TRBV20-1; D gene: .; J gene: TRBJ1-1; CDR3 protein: CSARPGSPRMNTEAFF
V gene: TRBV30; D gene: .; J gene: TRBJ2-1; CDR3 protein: CAWSGSLSYNEQFF
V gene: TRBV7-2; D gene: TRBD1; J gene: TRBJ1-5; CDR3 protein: CASSLSGTGTQPQHF
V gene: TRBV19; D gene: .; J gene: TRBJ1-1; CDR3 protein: CASSIGDANTEAFF
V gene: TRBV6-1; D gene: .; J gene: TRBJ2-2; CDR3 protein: CASRRDIANTGELFF
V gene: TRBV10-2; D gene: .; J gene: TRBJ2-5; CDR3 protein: CASSESHLLREKKETQYF
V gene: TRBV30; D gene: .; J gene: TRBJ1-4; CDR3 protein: CAWSPPWNEKLFF
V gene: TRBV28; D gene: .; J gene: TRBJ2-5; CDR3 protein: CASSFSPSEETQYF
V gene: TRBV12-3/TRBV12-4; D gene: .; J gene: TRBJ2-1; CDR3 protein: CASSFEGGTFYNEQFF
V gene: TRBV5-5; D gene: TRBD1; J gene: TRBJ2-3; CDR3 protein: CASSDRGATSTDTQYF
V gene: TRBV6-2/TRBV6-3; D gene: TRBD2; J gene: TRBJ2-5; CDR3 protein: CASNPASGTPRETQYF
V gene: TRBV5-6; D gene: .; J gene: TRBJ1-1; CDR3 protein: CASRKGNTEAFF
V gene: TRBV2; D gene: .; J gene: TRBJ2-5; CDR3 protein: CASSERGGTRGETQYF
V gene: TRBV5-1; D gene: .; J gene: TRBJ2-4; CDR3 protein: CASSSISEGDIQYF
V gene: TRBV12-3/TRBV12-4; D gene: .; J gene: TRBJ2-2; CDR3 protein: CASSSDTGELFF
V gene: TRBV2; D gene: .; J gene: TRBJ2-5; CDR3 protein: CASSEYVETQYF
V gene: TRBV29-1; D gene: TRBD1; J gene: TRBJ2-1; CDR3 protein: CSVEDLLTGGEINEQFF
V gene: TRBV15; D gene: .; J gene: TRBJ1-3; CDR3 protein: CATSRDRAGTGNTIYF
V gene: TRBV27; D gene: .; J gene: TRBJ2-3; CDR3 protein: CASSLSLYTDTQYF
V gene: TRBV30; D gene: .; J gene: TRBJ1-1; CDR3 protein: CAWSVSQLGDTEAFF
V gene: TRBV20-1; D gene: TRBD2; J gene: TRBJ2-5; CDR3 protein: CSASWTSGSWETQYF
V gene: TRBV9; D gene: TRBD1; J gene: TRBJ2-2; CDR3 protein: CASSVGQGAWSTGELFF
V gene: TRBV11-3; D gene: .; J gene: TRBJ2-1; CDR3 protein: CASSLNGYNEQFF
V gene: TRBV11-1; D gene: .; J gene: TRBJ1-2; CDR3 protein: CASAPIGSFYGYTF
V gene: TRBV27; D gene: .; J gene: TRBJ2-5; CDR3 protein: CASSLRRGPQETQYF
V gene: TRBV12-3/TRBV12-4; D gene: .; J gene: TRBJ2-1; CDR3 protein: CASSPDGTYNEQFF
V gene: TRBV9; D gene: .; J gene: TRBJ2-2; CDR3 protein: CASSVVGDFTGELFF
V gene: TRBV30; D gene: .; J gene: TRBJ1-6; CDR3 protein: CAWSWTELNSPLHF
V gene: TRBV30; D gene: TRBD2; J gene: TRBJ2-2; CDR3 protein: CAWSPPGLVNTGELFF
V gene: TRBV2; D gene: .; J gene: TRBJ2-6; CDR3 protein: CASRPRFSGANVLTF
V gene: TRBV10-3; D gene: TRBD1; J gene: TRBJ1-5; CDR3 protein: CAIRGQGDNQPQHF
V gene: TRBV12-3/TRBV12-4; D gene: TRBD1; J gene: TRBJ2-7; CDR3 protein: CASSPNRGLRGGGTYEQYF
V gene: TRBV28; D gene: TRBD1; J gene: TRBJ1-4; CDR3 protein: CASISGTGGVKLFF
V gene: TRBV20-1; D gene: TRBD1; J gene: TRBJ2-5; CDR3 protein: CSARGQRKETQYF
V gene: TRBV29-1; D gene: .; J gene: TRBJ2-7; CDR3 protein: CSGGLGISYEQYF
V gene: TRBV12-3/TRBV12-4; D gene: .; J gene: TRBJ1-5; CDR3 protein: CASSLVPGKNQPQHF
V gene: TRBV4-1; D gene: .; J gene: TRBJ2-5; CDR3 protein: CASSQDRDQETQYF
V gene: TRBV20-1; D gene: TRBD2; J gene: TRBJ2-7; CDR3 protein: CSARDGGGRGNEQYF
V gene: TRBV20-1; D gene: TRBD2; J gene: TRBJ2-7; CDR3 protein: CSASPSGPSYEQYF
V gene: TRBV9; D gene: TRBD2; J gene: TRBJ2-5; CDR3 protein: CASSGGGANQETQYF
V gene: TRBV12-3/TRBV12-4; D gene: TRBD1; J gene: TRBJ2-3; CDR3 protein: CASSFWDRGLVDTQYF
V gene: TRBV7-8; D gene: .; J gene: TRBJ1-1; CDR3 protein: CASSLRPTEAFF
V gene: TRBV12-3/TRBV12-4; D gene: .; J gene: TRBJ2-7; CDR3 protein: CASSPGTTYEQYF
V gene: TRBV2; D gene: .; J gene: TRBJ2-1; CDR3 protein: CASSDWSGAGAVEQLF
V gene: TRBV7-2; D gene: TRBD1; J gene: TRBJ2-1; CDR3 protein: CASNWYQGEYNEQFF